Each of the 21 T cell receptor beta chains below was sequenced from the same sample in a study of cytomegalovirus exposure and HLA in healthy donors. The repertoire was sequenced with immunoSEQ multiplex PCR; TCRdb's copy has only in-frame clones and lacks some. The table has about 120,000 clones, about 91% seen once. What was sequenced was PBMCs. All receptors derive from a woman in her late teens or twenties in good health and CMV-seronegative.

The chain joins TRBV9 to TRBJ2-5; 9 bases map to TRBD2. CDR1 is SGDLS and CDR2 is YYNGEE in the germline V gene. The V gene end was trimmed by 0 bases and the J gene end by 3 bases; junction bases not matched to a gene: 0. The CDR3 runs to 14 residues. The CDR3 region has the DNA TGTGCCAGCAGCGTAGCTAGCGGGGAAGAGACCCAGTACTTC. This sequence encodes CASSVASGEETQYF.

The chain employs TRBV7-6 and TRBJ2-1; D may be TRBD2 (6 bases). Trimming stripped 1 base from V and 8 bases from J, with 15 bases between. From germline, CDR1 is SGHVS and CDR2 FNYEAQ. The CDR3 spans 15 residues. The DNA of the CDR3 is TGTGCCAGCAGCTTAGTGGAGGCGGGAATCGATGAGCAGTTCTTC. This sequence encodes CASSLVEAGIDEQFF.

The CDR3 sequence is CASSQVSSGRKNEQFF. CDR3 sequence (DNA): TGTGCCAGCAGCCAAGTATCCAGCGGGAGAAAGAATGAGCAGTTCTTC. The chain recombines TRBV14 with TRBJ2-1; 8 bases align to TRBD2. This CDR3 is built from 16 residues. Germline CDR1 reads SGHDN; CDR2 reads FVKESK. V dropped 1 base and J dropped 7; count of bases not matched to a gene: 9.

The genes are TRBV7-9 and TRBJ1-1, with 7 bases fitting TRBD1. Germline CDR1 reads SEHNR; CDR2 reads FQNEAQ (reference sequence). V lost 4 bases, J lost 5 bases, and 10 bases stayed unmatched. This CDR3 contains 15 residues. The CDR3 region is CASSSASGGTTEAFF. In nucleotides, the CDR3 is TGTGCCAGCAGCTCGGCGTCAGGGGGTACAACTGAAGCTTTCTTT.

The CDR3 sequence: CASSVGSGVENIQYF. Written as DNA, the CDR3 is TGTGCCAGCAGCGTAGGTTCAGGGGTGGAAAACATTCAGTACTTC. This rearrangement joins TRBV9 to TRBJ2-4; perhaps TRBD1 as D (6 bases). V was cut by 0 bases and J by 5 bases, with 12 bases left in between. The CDR3 is 15 residues long. CDR1 is SGDLS and CDR2 is YYNGEE in the germline V gene.

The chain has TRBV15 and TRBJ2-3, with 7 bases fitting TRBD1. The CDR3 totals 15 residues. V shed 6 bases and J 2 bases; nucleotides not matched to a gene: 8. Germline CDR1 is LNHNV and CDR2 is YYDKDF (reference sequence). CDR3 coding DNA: TGTGCCACCAGGGTGACAGGGTCGGCCACAGATACGCAGTATTTT. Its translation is CATRVTGSATDTQYF.

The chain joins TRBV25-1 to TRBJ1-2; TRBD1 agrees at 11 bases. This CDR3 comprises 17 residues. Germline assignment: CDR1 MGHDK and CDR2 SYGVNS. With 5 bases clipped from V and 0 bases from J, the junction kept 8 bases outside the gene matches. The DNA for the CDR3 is TGTGCCAGCAGTTCACCGGGACAGGGGGTAGCTAACTATGGCTACACCTTC. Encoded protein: CASSSPGQGVANYGYTF.

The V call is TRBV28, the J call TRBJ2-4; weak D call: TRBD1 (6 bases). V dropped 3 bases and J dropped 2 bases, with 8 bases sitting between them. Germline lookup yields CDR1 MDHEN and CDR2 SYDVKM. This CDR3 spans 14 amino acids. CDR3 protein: CASSFGGTKNIQYF. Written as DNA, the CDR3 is TGTGCCAGCAGTTTTGGGGGCACCAAAAACATTCAGTACTTC.

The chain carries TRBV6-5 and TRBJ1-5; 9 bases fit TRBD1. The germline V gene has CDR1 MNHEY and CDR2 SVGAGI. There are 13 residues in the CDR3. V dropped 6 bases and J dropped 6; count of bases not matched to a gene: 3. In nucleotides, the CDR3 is TGTGCCAGCAGCCCGGGACAGGGTCAGCCCCAGCATTTT. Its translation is CASSPGQGQPQHF.

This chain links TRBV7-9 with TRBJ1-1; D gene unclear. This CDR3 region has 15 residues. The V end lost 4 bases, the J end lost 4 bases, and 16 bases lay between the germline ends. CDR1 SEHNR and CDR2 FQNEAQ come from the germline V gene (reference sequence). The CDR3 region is CASSSEAWAPTEAFF. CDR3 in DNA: TGTGCCAGCAGCTCCGAAGCCTGGGCGCCCACTGAAGCTTTCTTT.

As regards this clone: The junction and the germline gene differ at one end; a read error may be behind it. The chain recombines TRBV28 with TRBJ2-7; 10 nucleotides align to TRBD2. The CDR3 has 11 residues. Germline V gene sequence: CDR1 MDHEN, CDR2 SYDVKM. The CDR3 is CASGDTSGKDF. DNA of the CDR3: TGTGCCAGCGGGGATACTAGCGGGAAAGACTTC.

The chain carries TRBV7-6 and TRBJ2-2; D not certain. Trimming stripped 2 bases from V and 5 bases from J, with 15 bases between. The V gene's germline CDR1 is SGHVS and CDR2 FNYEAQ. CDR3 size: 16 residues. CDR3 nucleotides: TGTGCCAGCAGCTTATTTGCCACCACCACTACCGGGGAGCTGTTTTTT. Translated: CASSLFATTTTGELFF. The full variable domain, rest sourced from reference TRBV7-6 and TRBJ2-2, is GAGVSQSPRYKVTKRGQDVALRCDPISGHVSLYWYRQALGQGPEFLTYFNYEAQQDKSGLPNDRFSAERPEGSISTLTIQRTEQRDSAMYRCASSLFATTTTGELFFGEGSRLTVL.

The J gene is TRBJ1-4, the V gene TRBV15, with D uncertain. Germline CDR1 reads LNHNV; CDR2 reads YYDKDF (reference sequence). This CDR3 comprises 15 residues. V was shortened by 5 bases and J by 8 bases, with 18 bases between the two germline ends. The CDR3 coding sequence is TGTGCCACCAGCGGACGTCGAGGGCTTCAAGAAAAACTGTTTTTT. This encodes CATSGRRGLQEKLFF.

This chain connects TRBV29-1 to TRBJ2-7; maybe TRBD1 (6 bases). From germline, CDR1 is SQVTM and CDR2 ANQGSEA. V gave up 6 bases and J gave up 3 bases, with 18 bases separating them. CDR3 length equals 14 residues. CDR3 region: CSVDSGTRNYEQYV. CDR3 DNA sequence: TGCAGCGTGGACTCCGGGACACGAAACTACGAGCAGTACGTC.

In nucleotides, the CDR3 is TGCGCCAGCAGCCCATTCGACGGAAGACCAGACACCTACAATGAGCAGTTCTTC. Translating it yields CASSPFDGRPDTYNEQFF. This sequence joins TRBV4-3 and TRBJ2-1, with unresolved D. The V gene's germline CDR1 is LGHNA and CDR2 YSLEER. This CDR3 comprises 18 residues. V gave up 4 bases and J gave up 2 bases, with 21 bases separating them.

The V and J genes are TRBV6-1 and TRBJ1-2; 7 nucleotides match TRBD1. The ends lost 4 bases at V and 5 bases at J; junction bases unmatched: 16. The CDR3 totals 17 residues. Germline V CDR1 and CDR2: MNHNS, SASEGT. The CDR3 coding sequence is TGTGCCAGCAGTGTCGGCTTGGTTGGACAGGTCTTTTATGGCTACACCTTC. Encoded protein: CASSVGLVGQVFYGYTF.

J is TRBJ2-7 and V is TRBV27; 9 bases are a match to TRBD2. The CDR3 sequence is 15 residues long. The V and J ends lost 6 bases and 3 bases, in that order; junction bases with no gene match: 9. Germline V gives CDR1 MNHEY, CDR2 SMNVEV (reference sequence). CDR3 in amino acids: CASRLAGSILYEQYF. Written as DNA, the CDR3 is TGTGCCAGCAGGCTAGCGGGATCAATCCTCTACGAGCAGTACTTC.

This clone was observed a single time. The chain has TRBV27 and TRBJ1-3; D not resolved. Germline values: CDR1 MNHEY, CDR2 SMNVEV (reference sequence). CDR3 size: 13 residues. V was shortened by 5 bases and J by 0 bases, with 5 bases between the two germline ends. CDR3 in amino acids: CASSASSGNTIYF. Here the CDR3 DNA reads TGTGCCAGCAGTGCCAGCTCTGGAAACACCATATATTTT.

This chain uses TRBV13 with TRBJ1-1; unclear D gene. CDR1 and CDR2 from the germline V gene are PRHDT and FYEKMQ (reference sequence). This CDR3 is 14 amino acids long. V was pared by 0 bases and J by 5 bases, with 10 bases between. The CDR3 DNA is TGTGCCAGCAGCTTAGGGGTAAGGGAGACTGAAGCTTTCTTT. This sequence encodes CASSLGVRETEAFF.

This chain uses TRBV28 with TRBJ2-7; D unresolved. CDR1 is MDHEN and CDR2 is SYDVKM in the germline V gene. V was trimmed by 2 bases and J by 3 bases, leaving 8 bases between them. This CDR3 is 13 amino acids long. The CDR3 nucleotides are TGTGCCAGCAGTTTAACAGTTAACTACGAGCAGTACTTC. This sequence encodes CASSLTVNYEQYF.

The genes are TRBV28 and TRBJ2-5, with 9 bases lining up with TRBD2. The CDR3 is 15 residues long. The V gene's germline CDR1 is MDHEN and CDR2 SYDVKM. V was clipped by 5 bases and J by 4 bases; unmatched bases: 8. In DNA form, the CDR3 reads TGTGCCAGCAGTCCCACCGGGACTAGCAGAGAGACCCAGTACTTC. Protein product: CASSPTGTSRETQYF.